Each of the 19 T cell receptor beta chains below was sequenced from the same sample in a study of blood T cell repertoires in COVID-19 (dated by TCRdb to the early 2020s). The library was generated by the immunoSEQ multiplex PCR assay. TCRdb mirrors the immuneACCESS table, restricted to in-frame sequences. Some clones are absent from its copies; in checked studies, under half trace to an unresolved V gene, and the reason for the others is unknown. The sample yields 200,000 to 300,000 clones; more than 85% were counted once. The top ten clones comprise about 5% of the sample. The sample comprised peripheral blood. The origin of the receptors is a woman aged 60-75 years with COVID-19, enrolled during active disease.

The rearrangement uses TRBV6-5 and TRBJ2-2, with 7 bases fitting TRBD1. The CDR3 is 14 amino acids. The germline gives CDR1 MNHEY, CDR2 SVGAGI. J gave up 4 bases and V 7 bases, and 6 bases lay outside the gene matches. The chain's CDR3 is CASTSGTVTGELFF. In DNA form, the CDR3 reads TGTGCCAGCACTTCCGGGACAGTCACCGGGGAGCTGTTTTTT.

This clone was recorded only once. The chain combines TRBV6-4 with TRBJ2-1; 8 bases agree with TRBD2. The CDR3 is 15 amino acids. With 6 bases clipped from V and 9 bases from J, the junction kept 13 bases outside the gene matches. In germline, CDR1 is MRHNA, CDR2 SNTAGT. The CDR3 is CASSPTGRVGGEQFF. The CDR3 DNA reads TGTGCCAGCAGCCCTACCGGGAGGGTAGGGGGTGAGCAGTTCTTC.

The genes are TRBV27 and TRBJ1-1, with TRBD1 matching 9 bases. This CDR3 contains 18 residues. Trimming cost V 1 base and J 3 bases; bases outside gene matches: 12. CDR1 and CDR2 from the germline V gene are MNHEY and SMNVEV (reference sequence). The CDR3 nucleotides are TGTGCCAGCAGTTTATATCCCCTGACAGGGGGTGGTCACACTGAAGCTTTCTTT. Protein product: CASSLYPLTGGGHTEAFF.

This clone appeared a few times. The chain couples TRBV30 to TRBJ1-2, with 8 bases identical to TRBD1. CDR3 length equals 17 residues. After removal of 2 bases from V and 5 bases from J, the junction contained 16 bases not matched to a gene. CDR1 GTSNPN and CDR2 SVGIG come from the germline V gene (reference sequence). The chain's CDR3 is CAWSSTGGTGGAYGYTF. CDR3 coding DNA: TGTGCCTGGAGTAGTACTGGCGGCACAGGGGGGGCGTATGGCTACACCTTC.

The chain joins TRBV9 to TRBJ2-2; tentative D call: TRBD1 (6 bases). Germline V lookup: CDR1 SGDLS, CDR2 YYNGEE. Trimming took 4 bases from V and 2 from J, leaving 24 bases between them. CDR3 length: 19 residues. CDR3 coding DNA: TGTGCCAGCAGCCCCCGTCTGGGGGCACCCTCCTACAACACCGGGGAGCTGTTTTTT. Protein: CASSPRLGAPSYNTGELFF.

V gene TRBV28 combines with J gene TRBJ2-7, with 8 positions matching TRBD1. Germline values: CDR1 MDHEN, CDR2 SYDVKM. V shed 5 bases, J shed 2 bases, and the junction held 5 bases outside the gene matches. The CDR3 is made up of 14 amino acids. Here the CDR3 reads CASSRATGAYEQYF. In DNA form, the CDR3 reads TGTGCCAGCAGTCGCGCGACAGGGGCCTACGAGCAGTACTTC.

The genes are TRBV6-5 and TRBJ2-1; TRBD2 matches 8 bases. V dropped 6 bases and J dropped 8; count of bases not matched to a gene: 9. CDR3 size: 14 residues. Germline-derived CDR1 and CDR2 are MNHEY and SVGAGI. In nucleotides, the CDR3 is TGTGCCAGCAGATGGAGCGGGAGAGGGGATGAGCAGTTCTTC. Translating it yields CASRWSGRGDEQFF.

The chain recombines TRBV15 with TRBJ2-3; 9 bases map to TRBD1. Per germline, CDR1 LNHNV and CDR2 YYDKDF (reference sequence). This CDR3 contains 15 residues. V lost 5 bases and J lost 2; bases outside the gene matches: 5. DNA of the CDR3: TGTGCCACCAGCGCTCGGACAGGGGACACAGATACGCAGTATTTT. The encoded protein is CATSARTGDTDTQYF.

The genes are TRBV6-5 and TRBJ2-7; TRBD2 agrees at 7 bases. Trimming at V came to 7 bases and at J to 2 bases, leaving 5 bases not matched to a gene. This CDR3 comprises 13 residues. The germline gives CDR1 MNHEY, CDR2 SVGAGI. The CDR3 protein is CASMRENPYEQYF. In DNA form, the CDR3 reads TGTGCCAGCATGCGGGAGAATCCCTACGAGCAGTACTTC.

CDR3 sequence: CSVEVAGGGYTF. CDR3 bases: TGCAGCGTTGAAGTAGCCGGCGGGGGCTACACCTTC. This chain uses TRBV29-1 with TRBJ1-2; D ambiguous. The germline gives CDR1 SQVTM, CDR2 ANQGSEA. This CDR3 comprises 12 residues. Trimming left V 1 base short and J 8 bases short, with 11 bases between. The full variable domain, completed using reference TRBV29-1 and TRBJ1-2, is SAVISQKPSRDICQRGTSLTIQCQVDSQVTMMFWYRQQPGQSLTLIATANQGSEATYESGFVIDKFPISRPNLTFSTLTVSNMSPEDSSIYLCSVEVAGGGYTFGSGTRLTVV.

Many counts were recorded for this clone. The chain employs TRBV5-3 and TRBJ2-7; 7 bases are a match to TRBD2. TRBV5-3 carries the ORF label, with uncertain function. The CDR3 is 16 amino acids. Losses at the gene ends were 1 base for V and 0 bases for J; bases not matched to a gene: 7. This CDR3 reads CARSLSGARHSYEQYF. In nucleotides, the CDR3 is TGTGCCAGAAGCTTGAGCGGGGCACGTCACTCCTACGAGCAGTACTTC.

The V gene is TRBV6-1, the J gene TRBJ1-1; D remains ambiguous. The germline V gene encodes CDR1 MNHNS and CDR2 SASEGT. The CDR3 covers 14 residues. Trimming pared 0 bases from V and 1 base from J, leaving 6 bases between. The CDR3 loop reads CASSEATRNTEAFF. The CDR3 DNA sequence: TGTGCCAGCAGTGAAGCAACCAGGAACACTGAAGCTTTCTTT.

V and J are TRBV27 and TRBJ2-1; the match to TRBD2 covers 15 bases. Germline lookup yields CDR1 MNHEY and CDR2 SMNVEV (reference sequence). Trimming cost V 3 bases and J 8 bases; bases outside gene matches: 2. This CDR3 is 15 amino acids long. CDR3 protein: CASSLRTSGRDEQFF. CDR3 in DNA: TGTGCCAGCAGTTTGAGGACTAGCGGGAGGGATGAGCAGTTCTTC.

The gene calls are TRBV11-2 and TRBJ2-1; 7 bases line up with TRBD2. J was trimmed by 7 bases and V by 1 base; bases with no gene match: 7. The CDR3 loop spans 15 amino acids. Germline-derived CDR1 and CDR2 are SGHAT and FQNNGV. CDR3 sequence: CASSLVGTTLNEQFF. The CDR3 DNA reads TGTGCCAGCAGCTTAGTAGGGACTACCTTAAATGAGCAGTTCTTC.

This clone was seen just once. The rearrangement uses TRBV27 and TRBJ1-3, with D possibly being TRBD1 (6 bases). Trimming removed 2 bases at V and 3 bases at J, with 23 bases between. The CDR3 has 19 residues. Germline lookup yields CDR1 MNHEY and CDR2 SMNVEV (reference sequence). The CDR3 nucleotides read TGTGCCAGCAGTTTACGGTTCCAACGTGGGGGCCGGCGTGGAAACACCATATATTTT. Residues: CASSLRFQRGGRRGNTIYF.

V and J are TRBV28 and TRBJ1-1, with 9 bases matching TRBD1. The germline CDR1 and CDR2 sequences are MDHEN and SYDVKM. V lost 7 bases and J lost 4; bases outside the gene matches: 7. The CDR3 spans 14 residues. CDR3 amino acids: CASNPTGGSTEAFF. In nucleotides, the CDR3 is TGTGCCAGCAACCCGACAGGGGGGAGCACTGAAGCTTTCTTT.

The chain links TRBV29-1 to TRBJ1-2; the D gene is possibly TRBD1 (6 bases). CDR3 length: 16 residues. The V gene lost 6 bases and the J gene lost 0 bases, with 20 bases spanning the gap. Germline V CDR1 and CDR2: SQVTM, ANQGSEA. The CDR3 region has the DNA TGCAGCGTACAAATAGGGGGAACTGTAGCTAACTATGGCTACACCTTC. It translates to CSVQIGGTVANYGYTF.

The rearrangement links TRBV9 to TRBJ1-3; no definite D call. Germline values: CDR1 SGDLS, CDR2 YYNGEE. Between the trimmed V and J ends, which lost 5 bases and 11 bases, there was a span of 23 bases. This CDR3 has 15 amino acids. CDR3: CASSREADRENSIYF. CDR3 in DNA: TGTGCCAGCAGTCGCGAAGCGGACCGCGAAAATTCCATATATTTT.

The V and J genes are TRBV30 and TRBJ1-2; no clear D. Germline CDR1 is GTSNPN and CDR2 is SVGIG (reference sequence). V shed 5 bases and J shed 7 bases, with 11 bases lying between them. The CDR3 extends over 11 amino acids. The CDR3 region has the DNA TGTGCCTGGGGCTGGGAGGTTGGCTACACCTTC. This codes for CAWGWEVGYTF.